The 4 T cell receptor beta chains listed next were all sequenced from one sample in a study of T-cell reconstitution after alpha-beta-depleted transplantation in children. Construction of the TCRbeta library involved unique molecular identifiers. TCRdb itself ran the PCR reads through MiXCR, one entry per CDR3 protein. The sample records fewer than 550,000 distinct CDR3 sequences, about 11% being singletons. The sequencing used PBMCs, collected before TCRalphabeta/CD19-depleted stem cell transplant. The receptors originated from a child under 10 years old with inherited bone marrow failure, due to receive a stem cell transplant.

This clonotype was observed at least ten times. The chain has TRBV4-3 and TRBJ2-7; perhaps TRBD2 as D (5 bases). The CDR3 covers 15 residues. V was shortened by 3 bases and J by 3 bases, with 15 bases between the two germline ends. Per germline, CDR1 LGHNA and CDR2 YSLEER. The CDR3 sequence is CASSQSRTGFYEQYF. The CDR3 DNA is TGCGCCAGCAGCCAGAGTCGGACTGGCTTCTACGAGCAGTACTTC.

This clonotype appeared many times. The chain recombines TRBV11-2 with TRBJ2-5; D remains ambiguous. CDR3 length: 14 residues. The germline V and J ends were trimmed by 5 bases and 0 bases, with 10 bases remaining between them. In germline, CDR1 is SGHAT, CDR2 FQNNGV. CDR3 residues: CASSHRDYQETQYF. CDR3 DNA sequence: TGTGCCAGCAGCCATAGAGACTACCAAGAGACCCAGTACTTC.

This clonotype was detected ten times or more. The chain uses TRBV29-1 and TRBJ2-3; D is possibly TRBD2 (6 bases). In germline, CDR1 is SQVTM, CDR2 ANQGSEA. The V end was cut by 5 bases, the J end by 0 bases, with 15 bases between. The CDR3 is made up of 15 amino acids. The CDR3 here is CSVNRAGWSTDTQYF. The CDR3 nucleotides read TGCAGCGTTAACCGAGCGGGTTGGAGCACAGATACGCAGTATTTT.

Many counts were recorded for this clonotype. The chain recombines TRBV27 with TRBJ2-3; D remains ambiguous. Trimming left V 2 bases short and J 4 bases short, with 7 bases between. The CDR3 totals 13 residues. The germline V gene has CDR1 MNHEY and CDR2 SMNVEV (reference sequence). The DNA of the CDR3 is TGTGCCAGCAGTTTACAGGCGCCAGATACGCAGTATTTT. Its translation is CASSLQAPDTQYF.